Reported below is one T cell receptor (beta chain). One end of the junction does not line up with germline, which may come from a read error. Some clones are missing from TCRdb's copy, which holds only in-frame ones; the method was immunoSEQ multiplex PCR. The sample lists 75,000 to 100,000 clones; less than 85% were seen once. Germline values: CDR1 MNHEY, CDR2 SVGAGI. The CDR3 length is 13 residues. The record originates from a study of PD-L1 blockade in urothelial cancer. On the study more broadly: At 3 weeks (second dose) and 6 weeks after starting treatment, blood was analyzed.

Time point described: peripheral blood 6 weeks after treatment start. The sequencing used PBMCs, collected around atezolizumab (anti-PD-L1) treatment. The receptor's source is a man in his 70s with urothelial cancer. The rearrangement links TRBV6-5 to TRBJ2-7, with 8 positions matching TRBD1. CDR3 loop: CASSSNGQGPSTF. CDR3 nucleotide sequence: TGTGCCAGCAGCTCAAACGGACAGGGACCATCCACCTTC.